This T cell receptor beta chain is drawn from a study of post-analysis software for immune sequencing data (dated by TCRdb to 2015 to 2017). For context, the study as a whole: Disease courses on record covered relapsing-remitting, secondary progressive and progressive-relapsing multiple sclerosis, though some patients had no subtype annotation. Patient repertoires were compared against roughly 12 previously published healthy control repertoires from donors aged roughly 6 to 28 years. A subset of samples was prepared in parallel using single-end sample barcoding, then pooled and co-amplified after Illumina adapter ligation.

Turning to this clonotype: What this receptor recognizes is not known. No quality values exist for individual bases; no much larger clone is one base distant.

Relative to germline, V is 4 bases shorter and J is 11 bases shorter, with 24 bases between their ends. According to the germline V gene, CDR1 reads SGHRS and CDR2 reads YFSETQ. The CDR3 measures 15 amino acids from cysteine to phenylalanine. The CDR3 DNA has 45 bases and is translated from base 1. The library was built by means of PCR. The sample was run on an Illumina HiSeq 2500. Unique molecular identifiers were incorporated into TCR beta cDNA libraries to reduce PCR and sequencing biases. Every 1 to 10 million input T cells yielded approximately 500,000 cDNA molecules, meaning each molecule approximated one T cell. The patient libraries were prepared and sequenced with the same protocol used for the earlier healthy control dataset. Samples belonging to the same batch were prepared together, multiplexed and sequenced on a shared HiSeq lane. Regarding the original processing steps: MIGEC was used to process the raw barcoded reads, and molecular identifier groups with only a single read were discarded before consensus assembly and CDR3 extraction. Clonotype tables were post-analysed with VDJtools, normalizing diversity by down-sampling all datasets to the smallest sample size. Repertoire overlap clustering matched CDR3 amino acid but not nucleotide sequences to correct batch-related cross-sample contamination. TCRdb trimmed public reads at Q25 via fastp, called clones via MiXCR and kept in-frame beta chains. Duplicate CDR3 protein sequences are folded into a single record with the most common DNA and genes. In this record, the V and J calls reflect TCRdb's handling and not the investigators' own analysis. The sample table records roughly 540,000 distinct CDR3 sequences; around a third of these occur just once. Around 6.1% of the sample belongs to the ten largest clones.

Beyond this particular receptor, the publication reports: The multiple sclerosis patient group was slightly younger than the control group. Significantly higher frequencies in patients than in controls were found for a few TRBV segments, including TRBV5-6, TRBV5-1 and TRBV20-1. Significantly lower normalized Chao1 diversity was found in multiple sclerosis patients than in controls, suggesting substantial peripheral T-cell clonal expansion. Direct clustering with F measure revealed strong co-clustering of samples prepared in the same batch, which led to a batch-effect correction.

To demonstrate the VDJtools post-analysis software, TCR beta repertoires were profiled from the peripheral blood of more than 10 young patients with multiple sclerosis. The multiple sclerosis patients were children and adolescents ranging in age from 6 to 15 years. Sequenced: blood. The receptor was derived from a girl under 18 with multiple sclerosis. Rearrangement joined TRBV5-1 to TRBJ2-5; perhaps TRBD2 is the D gene, with 5 bases matching. The CDR3 is CASSPLAQAYNEQYF. The DNA sequence is as follows: TGCGCCAGCAGCCCCCTAGCCCAAGCCTACAATGAGCAGTACTTC.